These T cell receptor beta chains were read from a single sample in a study of a mutant IDH1 vaccine in newly diagnosed glioma. The repertoire was sequenced with immunoSEQ multiplex PCR; TCRdb's copy has only in-frame clones and lacks some. The sample comprises approximately 61,000 clones, roughly 80% of which are singletons, and about 6% rests with the top ten. No antigens are known for them. This material consisted of PBMCs, taken from a glioma patient whose treatment included an IDH1 peptide vaccine. The receptor set was obtained from a man in his forties or fifties with glioma. Each CDR3 is given with its conserved first and last residue. Each record gives: V gene, J gene, CDR3 protein.

>TRBV5-1|TRBJ1-5
CASSLAGGNQPQHF
>TRBV9|TRBJ2-7
CASSAPGKAYEQYF
>TRBV19|TRBJ2-1
CASSIGSLGEQFF
>TRBV7-8|TRBJ2-1
CASSFRTGGPNEQFF
>TRBV2|TRBJ1-1
CASSVGREMNTEAFF
>TRBV4-1|TRBJ2-1
CASSPVAGGYNEQFF
>TRBV29-1|TRBJ1-2
CSVEEVDGYTF
>TRBV7-2|TRBJ1-1
CASSLGTSGGRGREAFF
>TRBV5-1|TRBJ2-1
CASSLGGTSKFF
>TRBV5-1|TRBJ2-1
CASSLASGGGNEQFF
>TRBV6-1|TRBJ2-7
CASSEGDRAYEQYF
>TRBV9|TRBJ1-3
CASSVAGVGSGNTIYF
>TRBV5-1|TRBJ1-3
CASSLLSNSGNTIYF
>TRBV5-1|TRBJ1-5
CASSLERGQPQHF
>TRBV28|TRBJ2-7
CASSPGDLPHEQYF
>TRBV4-3|TRBJ1-4
CASSQGDRRRGKLFF
>TRBV27|TRBJ2-3
CASSYLGLAGVADTQYF
>TRBV9|TRBJ2-2
CASSVGQVSTGELFF
>TRBV27|TRBJ2-5
CASKGGGRETQYF
>TRBV19|TRBJ2-5
CASSIIPGQSNQETQYF
>TRBV7-3|TRBJ1-1
CASSLTIGGNTEAFF
>TRBV5-6|TRBJ1-2
CASSSRRQGNYGYTF
>TRBV7-2|TRBJ2-6
CASSSDRGLRPNVLTF
>TRBV5-8|TRBJ1-2
CASGFLSSGYTF
>TRBV30|TRBJ1-1
CAWIFGSIRGANTEAFF
>TRBV20-1|TRBJ2-1
CGLEWTHEQFF
>TRBV30|TRBJ1-2
CAGTGPSYGYTF
>TRBV28|TRBJ1-2
CASSSPGTSWAGGYTF
>TRBV9|TRBJ2-1
CASSATWTSGRVSEQFF
>TRBV6-5|TRBJ2-1
CATSGGGEQFF
>TRBV9|TRBJ2-7
CASSVGGTYEQYF
>TRBV15|TRBJ1-2
CATSRPPQGSYGYTF
>TRBV6-1|TRBJ2-7
CASSEGLALYF
>TRBV18|TRBJ1-1
CASSSPRERDTEAFF
>TRBV7-9|TRBJ2-7
CASSGSGASYEQYF
>TRBV7-2|TRBJ2-7
CASSLKARDSSYEQYF
>TRBV19|TRBJ1-1
CASSHSGSRWTEAFF
>TRBV7-8|TRBJ2-2
CASSYRGSVGGELFF
>TRBV5-4|TRBJ2-5
CASSRGETQYF
>TRBV19|TRBJ2-4
CASSPGVGRRAKNIQYF